This T cell receptor (beta chain) was recorded in a study of siplizumab effects on memory and regulatory T cells. V was shortened by 3 bases and J by 0 bases, with 6 bases between the two germline ends. Germline V gene sequence: CDR1 SGHDT, CDR2 YYEEEE. The CDR3 consists of 14 residues. Clones were sequenced by immunoSEQ multiplex PCR, and TCRdb holds only the in-frame ones, with some missing. The table has approximately 91,000 clones, more than 85% seen once. V usage is TRBV5-6 and J usage is TRBJ1-4, with no clear D. The receptor comes from a human donor in good health. Material: CD8+ T cells sorted from blood. The CDR3 region is CASSWQATNEKLFF. CDR3 coding DNA: TGTGCCAGCAGCTGGCAGGCAACTAATGAAAAACTGTTTTTT.